This TCR beta chain is from a study of blood T cell repertoires in COVID-19. About the research overall: Samples taken during acute and convalescent COVID-19 were collected in the United States, Italy and Spain. From T cells, B-cell-depleted T cells, or PBMCs came the material, which was cDNA or gDNA.

Measured with immunoSEQ multiplex PCR; TCRdb has only the in-frame clones, and not every one. The sample contains under 400,000 clones, around 90% of which appear only once. Seattle-derived patients entered the study during active infection and were followed longitudinally. This CDR3 contains 14 residues. V lost 3 bases to trimming and J lost 7 bases, with 16 bases between them. Germline V gene data show CDR1 as SGHRS and CDR2 as YFSETQ. The rearrangement links TRBV5-1 to TRBJ1-1; D call uncertain. This receptor was obtained from a woman aged 25 to 39 with COVID-19, enrolled during active disease. Sequenced material: peripheral blood. The CDR3 loop is CASSYEGQLLEAFF. As DNA, the CDR3 is TGCGCCAGCAGCTATGAGGGCCAGCTCCTTGAAGCTTTCTTT.